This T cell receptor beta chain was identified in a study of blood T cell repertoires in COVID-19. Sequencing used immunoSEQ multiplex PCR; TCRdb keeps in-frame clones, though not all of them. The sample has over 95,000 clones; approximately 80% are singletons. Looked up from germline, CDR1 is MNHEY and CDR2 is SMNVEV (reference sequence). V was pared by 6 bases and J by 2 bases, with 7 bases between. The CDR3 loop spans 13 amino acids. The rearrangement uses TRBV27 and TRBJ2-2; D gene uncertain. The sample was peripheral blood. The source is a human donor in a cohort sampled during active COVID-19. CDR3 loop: CASSPYNTGELFF. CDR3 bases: TGTGCCAGCAGCCCCTATAACACCGGGGAGCTGTTTTTT.